The TCR beta chain described here comes from a study of Ad26.COV2.S vaccination and SARS-CoV-2 variants. About the research overall: This donor came from the COV1001 trial of Ad26.COV2.S. Doses of Ad26.COV2.S were injected into muscle once or twice, 56 days apart. General study results and limits: The placebo group had lower spike-specific TCR breadth than the vaccine recipients did.

Profiling relied on immunoSEQ multiplex PCR, and the TCRdb table lists in-frame clones only, not all of them. The sample holds a few hundred thousand clones, approximately 88% seen once. Described treatment: roughly 20 received Ad26.COV2.S at low or high dose, single or two shots; roughly five received placebo; per-sample allocation not given. Collection of the samples took place on day 63 after the first injection of vaccine or placebo. What was given as vaccine was an Ad26 vector encoding Wuhan-strain SARS-CoV-2 spike. On this clone itself: Its antigen remains unidentified.

CDR1 and CDR2 from the germline V gene are SGHVS and FQNEAQ. Trimming removed 6 bases at V and 8 bases at J, with 11 bases between. CDR3 length: 13 residues. This material consisted of peripheral blood, taken in a trial of Ad26.COV2.S vaccine versus placebo. The TCR originated in a person aged 18-60 years who received the Ad26.COV2.S COVID-19 vaccine or a placebo. This chain uses TRBV7-8 with TRBJ1-6; D gene unclear. The CDR3 DNA sequence: TGTGCCAGCAGAGCTGGCTTTGATTCACCCCTCCACTTT. Residues: CASRAGFDSPLHF.